The 10 T cell receptor beta chains given below trace back to one sample, sequenced in a study of blood T cell repertoires in COVID-19. Produced via immunoSEQ multiplex PCR; TCRdb's table is partial and in-frame only. The sample holds 55,000 to 80,000 clones, approximately 90% seen once. The sample taken for sequencing was peripheral blood. The receptor source for this set is a woman aged 60-75 years with acute or convalescent COVID-19.

The chain couples TRBV7-7 to TRBJ2-5; no clear D gene. V was trimmed by 3 bases and J by 1 base, leaving 9 bases between them. The germline gives CDR1 SSHAT, CDR2 FNYEAQ (reference sequence). This CDR3 contains 14 residues. CDR3: CASSLGSRQETQYF. CDR3 DNA sequence: TGTGCCAGCAGCTTGGGTAGCCGCCAAGAGACCCAGTACTTC.

The chain recombines TRBV28 with TRBJ2-5; TRBD2 is a possible D gene (7 bases). V lost 2 bases, J lost 4 bases, and 11 bases lay in between. CDR3 length: 14 amino acids. Germline V gene sequence: CDR1 MDHEN, CDR2 SYDVKM. CDR3 residues: CASSLGGAAETQYF. CDR3 in DNA: TGTGCCAGCAGTTTAGGGGGGGCTGCAGAGACCCAGTACTTC.

V usage is TRBV19 and J usage is TRBJ2-2; 11 nucleotides line up with TRBD2. Germline CDR1 reads LNHDA; CDR2 reads SQIVND (reference sequence). Germline trimming cut 5 bases from V and 0 bases from J; bases unmatched to any gene: 8. This CDR3 is 18 amino acids long. CDR3 amino acids: CASSPGTSGYPNTGELFF. DNA for the CDR3: TGTGCCAGTAGTCCCGGGACTAGCGGCTACCCGAACACCGGGGAGCTGTTTTTT.

This chain links TRBV21-1 with TRBJ1-5; TRBD1 is taken as the D call from the table, unchecked against the DNA. TRBV21-1 is a recognized pseudogene. This CDR3 has 16 residues. The CDR3 DNA is TGTGCCAGCAGCAAAGTAGCCAGGGCTCCGAATCAGCCCCAGCATTTT. This encodes CASSKVARAPNQPQHF.

This sequence joins TRBV5-4 and TRBJ2-1, with 11 bases aligning to TRBD2. Per the germline V gene, CDR1 is SGHNT and CDR2 is YYREEE (reference sequence). This CDR3 contains 15 residues. Trimming removed 1 base from V and 10 bases from J; junction bases left unmatched: 7. Here the CDR3 reads CASSLIVAGGHEQFF. The CDR3 DNA reads as TGTGCCAGCAGCTTGATTGTAGCGGGGGGGCACGAGCAGTTCTTC.

This chain's CDR3 is CASSQGTSGINEQFF. In DNA, the CDR3 is TGTGCCAGCAGCCAAGGGACTAGCGGGATTAATGAGCAGTTCTTC. The chain joins TRBV3-1 (or the pseudogene TRBV3-2) to TRBJ2-1; TRBD2 matches 12 bases. The CDR3 runs to 15 residues. V lost 1 base and J lost 7; bases outside the gene matches: 2. CDR1 LGHDT and CDR2 YNNKEL come from the germline V gene (reference sequence).

The chain is built from TRBV19 and TRBJ2-7; 8 bases agree with TRBD1. The V segment lost 4 bases and the J segment 7 bases; nucleotides outside the gene matches: 6. Germline V CDR1 and CDR2: LNHDA, SQIVND (reference sequence). CDR3 length: 13 amino acids. The CDR3 is CASSKGQGREQYV. CDR3 nucleotide sequence: TGTGCCAGTAGTAAAGGACAGGGCAGGGAGCAGTACGTC.

The rearrangement joins TRBV5-6 to TRBJ2-7; 9 bases are a match to TRBD1. V was pared by 3 bases and J by 4 bases, with 5 bases of the junction left unmatched. Germline assignment: CDR1 SGHDT and CDR2 YYEEEE. The CDR3 consists of 14 residues. CDR3 DNA sequence: TGTGCCAGCAGCTCGCCGGGACAGGGTTACGAGCAGTACGTC. Amino acid sequence: CASSSPGQGYEQYV.

This clone has just one count. The genes are TRBV18 and TRBJ1-1; D is unresolved. Germline V lookup: CDR1 KGHSH, CDR2 LQKENI. V was cut by 1 base and J by 1 base, with 7 bases left in between. This CDR3 is built from 14 residues. The CDR3 region is CASSPLTGNTEAFF. Here the CDR3 DNA reads TGTGCCAGCTCACCACTCACCGGGAACACTGAAGCTTTCTTT.

The chain is built from TRBV6-5 and TRBJ1-2; 8 positions match TRBD1. The CDR3 is 15 residues long. CDR1 and CDR2 from the germline V gene are MNHEY and SVGAGI. V was clipped by 7 bases and J by 9 bases; unmatched bases: 16. The DNA for the CDR3 is TGTGCCAGCAATACAGACAGGGGTTCCCTACTGAGCTACACCTTC. It specifies CASNTDRGSLLSYTF.